The 13 T cell receptor beta chains below all came from one sample that was sequenced in a study of cytomegalovirus exposure and HLA in healthy donors. 60 Vbeta and 13 Jbeta primers were used in PCR. Here immunoSEQ multiplex PCR was the method, and the copy in TCRdb shows in-frame clones only, minus some. The table lists about 150,000 clones, 70% to 85% of them singletons, with around 6.6% in the top ten. The specimen sequenced was PBMCs. These receptors came from a woman in her 50s in good health and CMV-seropositive.

This chain links TRBV5-1 with TRBJ1-2; no reliable D call. Between the trimmed V and J ends, which lost 3 bases and 0 bases, there was a span of 18 bases. CDR1 and CDR2 from the germline V gene are SGHRS and YFSETQ. The CDR3 totals 17 residues. The CDR3 is CASSSAKDWPSNYGYTF. The CDR3 DNA reads TGCGCCAGCAGCTCAGCGAAAGACTGGCCTTCTAACTATGGCTACACCTTC.

This sequence joins TRBV19 and TRBJ2-7; 8 nucleotides agree with TRBD1. Germline lookup yields CDR1 LNHDA and CDR2 SQIVND (reference sequence). V was clipped by 8 bases and J by 3 bases; unmatched bases: 12. There are 15 residues in the CDR3. CDR3 in DNA: TGTGCCAGTTCTCGTCCCCGCGGACAGGGCTACGAGCAGTACTTC. Its protein product is CASSRPRGQGYEQYF.

The chain recombines TRBV5-1 with TRBJ2-5, with D tentatively TRBD1 (5 bases). V was cut by 0 bases and J by 5 bases, with 8 bases left in between. CDR3 size: 13 residues. In germline, CDR1 is SGHRS, CDR2 YFSETQ. CDR3: CASSLAGLETQYF. Here the CDR3 DNA reads TGCGCCAGCAGCTTGGCAGGGTTGGAGACCCAGTACTTC. Filled out from reference TRBV5-1 and TRBJ2-5, the complete variable domain reads KAGVTQTPRYLIKTRGQQVTLSCSPISGHRSVSWYQQTPGQGLQFLFEYFSETQRNKGNFPGRFSGRQFSNSRSEMNVSTLELGDSALYLCASSLAGLETQYFGPGTRLLVL.

This clone was observed a single time. DNA for the CDR3: TGTGCCAGCAGCTTAGGTGGAGGAGGAAATGAAAAACTGTTTTTT. This codes for CASSLGGGGNEKLFF. The chain recombines TRBV7-9 with TRBJ1-4, with no clear D. Trimming pared 1 base from V and 5 bases from J, leaving 11 bases between. Germline CDR1 SEHNR, CDR2 FQNEAQ (reference sequence). This CDR3 comprises 15 residues.

This sequence joins TRBV6-6 and TRBJ1-5, with a possible D match to TRBD1 (6 bases). V was pared by 6 bases and J by 0 bases, with 15 bases between. Germline V lookup: CDR1 MNHNY, CDR2 SVGAGI (reference sequence). This CDR3 comprises 16 residues. CDR3 residues: CASRAAQGLSNQPQHF. CDR3 nucleotides: TGTGCCAGCAGGGCAGCACAGGGCCTTAGCAATCAGCCCCAGCATTTT.

This clone came up a few times. The chain couples TRBV5-6 to TRBJ2-7; TRBD1 agrees at 7 bases. Germline V lookup: CDR1 SGHDT, CDR2 YYEEEE. CDR3 size: 13 residues. V was clipped by 5 bases and J by 5 bases; unmatched bases: 7. CDR3: CASRKTGVHEQYF. CDR3 in DNA: TGTGCCAGCAGAAAAACAGGGGTCCACGAGCAGTACTTC.

V gene TRBV2 combines with J gene TRBJ2-7; 8 positions match TRBD1. The V gene end was trimmed by 6 bases and the J gene end by 0 bases; junction bases not matched to a gene: 4. Germline loops: CDR1 SNHLY, CDR2 FYNNEI. The CDR3 consists of 14 residues. DNA of the CDR3: TGTGCCAGCAGGGACAGGGTTCCCTCCTACGAGCAGTACTTC. Protein: CASRDRVPSYEQYF.

CDR3: CASSPNRGGGYTF. For the CDR3, the DNA is TGTGCCAGCAGTCCGAACAGGGGAGGCGGCTACACCTTC. The chain carries TRBV7-2 and TRBJ1-2, with 7 bases matching TRBD1. Germline values: CDR1 SGHTA, CDR2 FQGNSA. V lost 6 bases and J lost 8; bases outside the gene matches: 9. There are 13 residues in the CDR3.

The rearrangement uses TRBV27 and TRBJ1-1; weak D call: TRBD1 (6 bases). Trimming left V 5 bases short and J 3 bases short, with 10 bases between. The CDR3 totals 13 residues. Per the germline V gene, CDR1 is MNHEY and CDR2 is SMNVEV (reference sequence). For the CDR3, the DNA is TGTGCCAGCAGTGGGGGCGCCTACACTGAAGCTTTCTTT. Translation gives CASSGGAYTEAFF.

This sequence joins TRBV5-6 and TRBJ2-4; D possibly corresponds to TRBD1 (6 bases). This CDR3 is 15 amino acids long. V lost 2 bases, J lost 2 bases, and 11 bases lay in between. The germline CDR1 and CDR2 sequences are SGHDT and YYEEEE. For the CDR3, the DNA is TGTGCCAGCAGCTTTATCAGGGGCTCCAAAAACATTCAGTACTTC. Translated: CASSFIRGSKNIQYF. The full variable domain, completed using reference TRBV5-6 and TRBJ2-4, is DAGVTQSPTHLIKTRGQQVTLRCSPKSGHDTVSWYQQALGQGPQFIFQYYEEEERQRGNFPDRFSGHQFPNYSSELNVNALLLGDSALYLCASSFIRGSKNIQYFGAGTRLSVL.

The chain is built from TRBV2 and TRBJ2-7; a weak D match, TRBD2 (5 bases). This CDR3 is built from 13 residues. Germline assignment: CDR1 SNHLY and CDR2 FYNNEI. Trimming removed 8 bases from V and 4 bases from J, with 15 bases in between. The CDR3 sequence is CASADLPSYEQYF. The CDR3, as DNA: TGTGCCAGCGCGGACTTACCCAGTTACGAGCAGTACTTC.

The chain links TRBV28 to TRBJ2-7; 7 nucleotides line up with TRBD2. The CDR3 totals 15 residues. The V gene's germline CDR1 is MDHEN and CDR2 SYDVKM. The trim removed 5 bases at V and 0 bases at J, leaving 7 bases unmatched. In DNA form, the CDR3 reads TGTGCCAGCAGTCGGGGAGGGTCGCGCTCCTACGAGCAGTACTTC. Translated, it gives CASSRGGSRSYEQYF.

The gene calls are TRBV5-1 and TRBJ2-1; D not certain. The CDR3 extends over 11 amino acids. V gave up 4 bases and J gave up 7 bases, with 6 bases separating them. The germline V gene encodes CDR1 SGHRS and CDR2 YFSETQ. The CDR3, as DNA: TGCGCCAGCAGCGCCGGGAATGAGCAGTTCTTC. This gives the protein CASSAGNEQFF. The full variable domain, completed using reference TRBV5-1 and TRBJ2-1, is KAGVTQTPRYLIKTRGQQVTLSCSPISGHRSVSWYQQTPGQGLQFLFEYFSETQRNKGNFPGRFSGRQFSNSRSEMNVSTLELGDSALYLCASSAGNEQFFGPGTRLTVL.